A selection of T cell receptor beta chains follows, all from one sample in a study of cytomegalovirus exposure and HLA in healthy donors. Generated by immunoSEQ multiplex PCR, the TCRdb table keeps only in-frame clones and is missing some. The data contain over 130,000 clones, around nine tenths of them seen just once; the ten biggest clones take up just over 8.5%. The sequenced sample consisted of PBMCs. The source of these receptors is a man in his late teens or twenties in good health and CMV-seropositive. Both conserved end residues are part of each CDR3. The order of the fields is D gene, clone size, J gene, V gene, CDR3 protein, CDR3 DNA. A D gene is named only where the DNA matches it firmly. Some rows have no size entry. The others give once, few or many, or a class for an expanded clone.

>-|-|TRBJ2-7|TRBV7-6
CASSLGSGPYEQYF
TGTGCCAGCAGCCTGGGTTCAGGCCCCTACGAGCAGTACTTC
>-|-|TRBJ1-5|TRBV6-6
CASTIGPGHYNQPQHF
TGTGCCAGCACTATAGGTCCGGGACACTACAATCAGCCCCAGCATTTT
>TRBD1|few|TRBJ1-6|TRBV2
CASSGTGGRSPLHF
TGTGCCAGCAGTGGGACAGGGGGTAGATCACCCCTCCACTTT
>TRBD2|-|TRBJ2-7|TRBV5-4
CASSLGGTSGRGYEQYF
TGTGCCAGCAGCTTGGGCGGGACTAGCGGGAGGGGGTACGAGCAGTACTTC
>TRBD1|-|TRBJ1-1|TRBV15
CATSRGQGHTEAFF
TGTGCCACCAGCAGGGGACAGGGTCACACTGAAGCTTTCTTT
>-|-|TRBJ1-1|TRBV5-1
CASSWDSRGTEAFF
TGCGCCAGCAGCTGGGACTCTCGAGGAACTGAAGCTTTCTTT
>TRBD2|-|TRBJ2-5|TRBV2
CASRLAEGETQYF
TGTGCCAGCAGGCTAGCGGAGGGGGAGACCCAGTACTTC
>TRBD1|-|TRBJ1-3|TRBV19
CASSRQGSGNTIYF
TGTGCCAGTAGCAGACAGGGCTCCGGAAACACCATATATTTT
>TRBD1|-|TRBJ2-7|TRBV18
CASSQGTGSYEQYF
TGTGCCAGCTCACAAGGGACAGGGTCCTACGAGCAGTACTTC
>-|-|TRBJ1-2|TRBV7-8
CASSYGYGYTF
TGTGCCAGCAGCTACGGTTATGGCTACACCTTC
>-|-|TRBJ1-1|TRBV13
CASSLARNTEAFF
TGTGCCAGCAGCTTAGCCAGGAACACTGAAGCTTTCTTT
>-|-|TRBJ1-5|TRBV27
CASSLEAGRNQPQHF
TGTGCCAGCAGTTTAGAGGCAGGGCGCAATCAGCCCCAGCATTTT
>-|-|TRBJ1-1|TRBV15
CATSRFGENTEAFF
TGTGCCACCAGCAGGTTCGGAGAGAACACTGAAGCTTTCTTT
>-|-|TRBJ2-5|TRBV2
CASSYGHYTQETQYF
TGTGCCAGCAGCTACGGACACTACACACAAGAGACCCAGTACTTC
>-|-|TRBJ1-2|TRBV2
CASTLTSTLTRGYTF
TGTGCCAGCACCCTTACCTCGACATTAACCCGGGGCTACACCTTC
>TRBD1|-|TRBJ1-4|TRBV2
CASSINPADRAEKLFF
TGTGCCAGCAGTATCAACCCGGCGGACAGGGCTGAAAAACTGTTTTTT
>TRBD2|-|TRBJ2-1|TRBV7-8
CASSLPLVAGNEQFF
TGTGCCAGCAGCTTACCACTTGTAGCGGGAAATGAGCAGTTCTTC
>-|-|TRBJ2-7|TRBV13
CASSLIDRPYEQYF
TGTGCCAGCAGCTTAATTGACAGACCCTACGAGCAGTACTTC
>-|-|TRBJ1-2|TRBV2
CASSVSGVYGYTF
TGTGCCAGCAGCGTTTCAGGGGTTTATGGCTACACCTTC
>-|-|TRBJ1-3|TRBV6-5
CARREVTGNTIYF
TGTGCCAGGAGGGAGGTTACTGGAAACACCATATATTTT
>TRBD2|-|TRBJ2-2|TRBV7-9
CASSLGTSGSAGELFF
TGTGCCAGCAGCCTTGGGACTAGCGGGAGCGCCGGGGAGCTGTTTTTT
>-|-|TRBJ1-5|TRBV14
CASSQGPDSNQPQHF
TGTGCCAGCAGCCAAGGGCCCGATAGCAATCAGCCCCAGCATTTT
>-|few|TRBJ1-6|TRBV5-8
CASRFRGDNSPLHF
TGTGCCAGCAGGTTTCGGGGGGATAATTCACCCCTCCACTTT
>-|-|TRBJ1-1|TRBV20-1
CSAIDSTEAFF
TGCAGTGCTATAGACAGCACTGAAGCTTTCTTT
>TRBD2|-|TRBJ2-1|TRBV4-1
CASSQGRASSYNEQFF
TGCGCCAGCAGCCAGGGGAGGGCATCGAGCTACAATGAGCAGTTCTTC
>-|-|TRBJ1-3|TRBV6-5
CASSYRRGRNTIYF
TGTGCCAGCAGTTACAGAAGGGGTAGGAACACCATATATTTT
>-|-|TRBJ2-3|TRBV5-1
CASSGNSGVGTDTQYF
TGCGCCAGCAGCGGGAATTCAGGGGTCGGCACAGATACGCAGTATTTT
>TRBD1|-|TRBJ2-3|TRBV6-5
CATRDSEADTQYF
TGTGCCACCCGGGACAGCGAAGCAGATACGCAGTATTTT
>-|-|TRBJ1-4|TRBV30
CAWSVHKPRRGKLFF
TGTGCCTGGAGTGTACACAAGCCTCGACGGGGAAAACTGTTTTTT